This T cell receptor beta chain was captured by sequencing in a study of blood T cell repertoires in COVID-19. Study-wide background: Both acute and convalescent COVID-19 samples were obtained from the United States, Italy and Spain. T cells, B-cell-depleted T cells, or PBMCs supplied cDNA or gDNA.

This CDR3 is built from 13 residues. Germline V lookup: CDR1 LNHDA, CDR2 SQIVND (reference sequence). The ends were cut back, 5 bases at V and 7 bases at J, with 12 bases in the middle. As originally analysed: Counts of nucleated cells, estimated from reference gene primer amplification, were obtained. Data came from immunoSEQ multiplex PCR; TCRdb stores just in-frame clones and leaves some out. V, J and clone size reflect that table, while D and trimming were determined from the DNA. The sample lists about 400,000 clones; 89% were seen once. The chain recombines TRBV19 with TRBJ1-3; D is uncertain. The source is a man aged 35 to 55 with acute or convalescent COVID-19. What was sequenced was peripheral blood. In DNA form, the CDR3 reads TGTGCCAGTAGTGCCCAGGATCAGAACACCATATATTTT. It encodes CASSAQDQNTIYF. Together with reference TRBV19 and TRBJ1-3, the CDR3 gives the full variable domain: DGGITQSPKYLFRKEGQNVTLSCEQNLNHDAMYWYRQDPGQGLRLIYYSQIVNDFQKGDIAEGYSVSREKKESFPLTVTSAQKNPTAFYLCASSAQDQNTIYFGEGSWLTVV.